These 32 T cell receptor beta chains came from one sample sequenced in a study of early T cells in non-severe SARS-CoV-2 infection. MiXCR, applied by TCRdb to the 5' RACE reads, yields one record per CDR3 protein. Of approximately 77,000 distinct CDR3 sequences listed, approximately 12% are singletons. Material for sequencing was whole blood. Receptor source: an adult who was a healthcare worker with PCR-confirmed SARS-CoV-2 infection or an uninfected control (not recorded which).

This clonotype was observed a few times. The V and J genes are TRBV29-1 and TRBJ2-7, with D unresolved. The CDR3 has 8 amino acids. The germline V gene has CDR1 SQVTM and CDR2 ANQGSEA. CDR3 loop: CRTYEQYF. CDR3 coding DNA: TGCAGAACCTACGAGCAGTACTTC.

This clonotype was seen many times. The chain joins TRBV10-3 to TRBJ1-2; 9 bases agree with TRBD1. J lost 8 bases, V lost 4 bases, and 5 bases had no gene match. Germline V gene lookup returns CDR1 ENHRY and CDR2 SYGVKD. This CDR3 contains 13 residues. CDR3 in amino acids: CAISGTGARGYTF. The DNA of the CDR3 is TGTGCCATCAGTGGGACAGGGGCTCGGGGCTACACCTTC.

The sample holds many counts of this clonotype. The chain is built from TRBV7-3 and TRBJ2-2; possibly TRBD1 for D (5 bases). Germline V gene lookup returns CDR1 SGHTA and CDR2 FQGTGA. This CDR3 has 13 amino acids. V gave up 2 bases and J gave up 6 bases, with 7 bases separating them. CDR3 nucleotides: TGTGCCAGCAGCTTACTAGGGGCCGGGGAGCTGTTTTTT. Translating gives CASSLLGAGELFF.

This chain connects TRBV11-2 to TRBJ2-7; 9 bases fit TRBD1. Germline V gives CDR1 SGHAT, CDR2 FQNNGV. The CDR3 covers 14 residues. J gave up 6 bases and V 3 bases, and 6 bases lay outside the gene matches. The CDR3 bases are TGTGCCAGCAGCTTGGGGACAGGGTACCCCGAGCAGTACTTC. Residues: CASSLGTGYPEQYF. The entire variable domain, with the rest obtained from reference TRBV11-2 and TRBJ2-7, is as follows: EAGVAQSPRYKIIEKRQSVAFWCNPISGHATLYWYQQILGQGPKLLIQFQNNGVVDDSQLPKDRFSAERLKGVDSTLKIQPAKLEDSAVYLCASSLGTGYPEQYFGPGTRLTVT.

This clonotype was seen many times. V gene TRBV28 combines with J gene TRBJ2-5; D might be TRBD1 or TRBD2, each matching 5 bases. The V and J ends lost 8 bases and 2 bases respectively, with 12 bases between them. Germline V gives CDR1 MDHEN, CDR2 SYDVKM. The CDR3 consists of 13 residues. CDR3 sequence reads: CASSWGIQETQYF. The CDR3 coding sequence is TGTGCCAGCTCGTGGGGGATACAAGAGACCCAGTACTTC.

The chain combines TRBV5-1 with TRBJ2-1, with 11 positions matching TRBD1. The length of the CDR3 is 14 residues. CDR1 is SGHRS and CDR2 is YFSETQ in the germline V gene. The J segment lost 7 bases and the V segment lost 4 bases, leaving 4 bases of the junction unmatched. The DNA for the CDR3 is TGCGCCAGCAGCCCGGACAGGGGGCGGAATGAGCAGTTCTTC. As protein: CASSPDRGRNEQFF.

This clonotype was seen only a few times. The CDR3 region is CASMGAGSAGNEQFF. As DNA, the CDR3 is TGTGCCAGTATGGGAGCGGGCTCCGCGGGGAATGAGCAGTTCTTC. The chain joins TRBV19 to TRBJ2-1; a weak D match, TRBD2 (6 bases). There are 15 residues in the CDR3. Trimming took 7 bases from V and 7 from J, leaving 20 bases between them. Germline V gene sequence: CDR1 LNHDA, CDR2 SQIVND (reference sequence).

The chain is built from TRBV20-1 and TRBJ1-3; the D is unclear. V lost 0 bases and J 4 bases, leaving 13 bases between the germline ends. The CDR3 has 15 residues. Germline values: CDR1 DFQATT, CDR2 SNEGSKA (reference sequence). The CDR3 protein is CSARDPARLGNTIYF. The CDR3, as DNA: TGCAGTGCTAGAGATCCCGCCCGGTTAGGAAACACCATATATTTT.

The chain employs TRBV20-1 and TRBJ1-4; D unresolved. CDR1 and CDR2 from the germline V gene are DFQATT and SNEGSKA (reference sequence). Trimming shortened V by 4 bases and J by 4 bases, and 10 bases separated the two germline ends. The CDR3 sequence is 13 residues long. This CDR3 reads CSAIGPINEKLFF. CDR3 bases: TGCAGTGCTATTGGGCCGATTAATGAAAAACTGTTTTTT.

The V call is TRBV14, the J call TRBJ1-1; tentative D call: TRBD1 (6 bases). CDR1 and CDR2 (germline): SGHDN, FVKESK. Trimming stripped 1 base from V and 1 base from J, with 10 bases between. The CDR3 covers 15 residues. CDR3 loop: CASSQAGGQNTEAFF. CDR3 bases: TGTGCCAGCAGCCAAGCCGGGGGCCAGAACACTGAAGCTTTCTTT.

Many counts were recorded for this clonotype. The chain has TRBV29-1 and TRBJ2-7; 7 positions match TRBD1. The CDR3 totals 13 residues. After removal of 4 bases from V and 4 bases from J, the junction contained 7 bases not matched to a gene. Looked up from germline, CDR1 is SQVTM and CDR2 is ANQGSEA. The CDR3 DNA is TGCAGCGTTGCCAAGGGGGCGAGATACGAGCAGTACTTC. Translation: CSVAKGARYEQYF.

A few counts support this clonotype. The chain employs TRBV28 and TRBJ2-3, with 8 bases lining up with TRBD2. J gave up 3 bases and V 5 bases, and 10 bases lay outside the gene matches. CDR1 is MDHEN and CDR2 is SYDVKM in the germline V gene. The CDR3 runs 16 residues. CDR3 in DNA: TGTGCCAGCAGTCCCGCGGGAGGACGATCGACAGATACGCAGTATTTT. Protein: CASSPAGGRSTDTQYF.

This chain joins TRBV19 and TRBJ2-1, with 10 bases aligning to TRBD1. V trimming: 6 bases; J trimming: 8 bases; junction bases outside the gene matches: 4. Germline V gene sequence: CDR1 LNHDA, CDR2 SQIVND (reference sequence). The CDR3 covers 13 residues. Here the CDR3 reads CASSLGTGDEQFF. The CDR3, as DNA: TGTGCCAGTAGCCTTGGGACAGGGGATGAGCAGTTCTTC.

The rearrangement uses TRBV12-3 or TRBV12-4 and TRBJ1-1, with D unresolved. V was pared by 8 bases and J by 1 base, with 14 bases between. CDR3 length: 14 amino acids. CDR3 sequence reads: CASASVAKNTEAFF. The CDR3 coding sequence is TGTGCCAGCGCCTCGGTAGCAAAGAACACTGAAGCTTTCTTT.

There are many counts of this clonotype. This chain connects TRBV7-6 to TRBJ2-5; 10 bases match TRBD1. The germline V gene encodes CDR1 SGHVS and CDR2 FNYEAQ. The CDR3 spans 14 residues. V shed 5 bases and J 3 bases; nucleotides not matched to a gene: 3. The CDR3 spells CASSRGTGEETQYF. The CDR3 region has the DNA TGTGCCAGCAGCCGCGGGACAGGGGAAGAGACCCAGTACTTC.

The CDR3: CATQGSTDTQYF. The DNA of the CDR3 is TGTGCCACCCAGGGGTCCACAGATACGCAGTATTTT. This rearrangement joins TRBV10-3 to TRBJ2-3; maybe TRBD1 (6 bases). Germline CDR1 is ENHRY and CDR2 is SYGVKD. The CDR3 length is 12 residues. Trimming removed 10 bases at V and 2 bases at J, with 10 bases between.

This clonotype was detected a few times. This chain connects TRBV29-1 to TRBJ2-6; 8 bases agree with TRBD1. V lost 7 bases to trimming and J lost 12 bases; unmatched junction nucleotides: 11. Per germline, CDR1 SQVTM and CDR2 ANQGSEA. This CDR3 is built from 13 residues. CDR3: CSAGWTGSSVLTF. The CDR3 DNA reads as TGCAGCGCTGGATGGACAGGGTCGAGCGTCCTGACTTTC.

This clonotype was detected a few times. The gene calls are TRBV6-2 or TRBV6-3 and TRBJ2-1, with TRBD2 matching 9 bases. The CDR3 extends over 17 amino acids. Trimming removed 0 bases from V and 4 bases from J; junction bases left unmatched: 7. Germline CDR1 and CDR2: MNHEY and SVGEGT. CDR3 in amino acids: CASSYSPTSGLYNEQFF. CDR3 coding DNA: TGTGCCAGCAGTTACTCCCCTACTAGCGGGCTATACAATGAGCAGTTCTTC.

CDR3 DNA sequence: TGTGCCAGCAGCTCCGGACTAGCTGAGCAGTACTTC. Amino acid sequence: CASSSGLAEQYF. This chain links TRBV5-4 with TRBJ2-7; TRBD2 agrees at 8 bases. V trimming: 3 bases; J trimming: 7 bases; junction bases outside the gene matches: 3. Germline-derived CDR1 and CDR2 are SGHNT and YYREEE (reference sequence). The CDR3 has 12 amino acids.

The CDR3 here is CSVEEGVGETQYF. Here the CDR3 DNA reads TGCAGCGTTGAAGAAGGTGTTGGAGAGACCCAGTACTTC. The chain links TRBV29-1 to TRBJ2-5, with D unresolved. CDR3 length: 13 residues. V gave up 0 bases and J gave up 4 bases, with 9 bases separating them. CDR1 is SQVTM, CDR2 ANQGSEA, per germline.

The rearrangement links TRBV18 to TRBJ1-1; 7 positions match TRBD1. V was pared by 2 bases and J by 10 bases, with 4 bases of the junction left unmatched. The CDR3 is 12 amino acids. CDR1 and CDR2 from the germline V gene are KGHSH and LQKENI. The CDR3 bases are TGTGCCAGCTCACCAAGACAGGGAGCAGCTTTCTTT. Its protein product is CASSPRQGAAFF.

The CDR3: CASSFGLQTQYF. Written as DNA, the CDR3 is TGTGCCAGCAGTTTCGGACTCCAGACGCAGTATTTT. This chain connects TRBV12-3 or TRBV12-4 to TRBJ2-3; weak D call: TRBD2 (5 bases). The CDR3 runs to 12 residues. The V gene lost 3 bases and the J gene lost 9 bases, with 10 bases spanning the gap.

Written as DNA, the CDR3 is TGTGCCAGCAGCTCGGGAGCAGGCAATGAGCAGTTCTTC. Encoded protein: CASSSGAGNEQFF. The chain links TRBV11-2 to TRBJ2-1; a possible D gene is TRBD2 (6 bases). Germline lookup yields CDR1 SGHAT and CDR2 FQNNGV. Deletions cut 4 bases from V and 6 bases from J, with 10 bases between. The CDR3 spans 13 residues.

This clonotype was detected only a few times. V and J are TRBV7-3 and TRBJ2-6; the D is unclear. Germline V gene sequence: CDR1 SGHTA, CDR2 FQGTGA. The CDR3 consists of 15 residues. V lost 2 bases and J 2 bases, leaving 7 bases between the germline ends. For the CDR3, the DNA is TGTGCCAGCAGCTTAGGAGATCCTGGGGCCAACGTCCTGACTTTC. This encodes CASSLGDPGANVLTF.

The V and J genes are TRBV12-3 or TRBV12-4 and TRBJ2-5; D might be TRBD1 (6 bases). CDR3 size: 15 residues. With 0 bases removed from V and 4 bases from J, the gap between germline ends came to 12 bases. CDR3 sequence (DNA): TGTGCCAGCAGTTTAGCGTCAGGGGTCGGAGAGACCCAGTACTTC. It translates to CASSLASGVGETQYF.

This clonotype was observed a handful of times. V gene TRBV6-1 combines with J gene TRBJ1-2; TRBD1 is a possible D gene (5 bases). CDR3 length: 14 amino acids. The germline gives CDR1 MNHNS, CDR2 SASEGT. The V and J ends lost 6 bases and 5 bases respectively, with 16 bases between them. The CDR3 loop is CASSYTAGGYGYTF. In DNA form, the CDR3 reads TGTGCCAGCAGCTACACCGCCGGGGGTTATGGCTACACCTTC.

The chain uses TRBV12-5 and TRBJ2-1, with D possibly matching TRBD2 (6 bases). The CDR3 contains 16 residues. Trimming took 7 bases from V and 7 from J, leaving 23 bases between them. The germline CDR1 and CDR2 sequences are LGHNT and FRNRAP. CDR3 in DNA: TGTGCTAGTGACCTTCAAATCTCGGGGGTCTGGAATGAGCAGTTCTTC. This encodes CASDLQISGVWNEQFF.

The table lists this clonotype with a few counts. The CDR3 region is CASSPGQLNYEQYF. The CDR3 bases are TGCGCCAGCAGCCCCGGACAGCTTAACTACGAGCAGTACTTC. This rearrangement joins TRBV5-1 to TRBJ2-7; weak D call: TRBD1 (6 bases). V lost 4 bases, J lost 3 bases, and 14 bases lay in between. Per the germline V gene, CDR1 is SGHRS and CDR2 is YFSETQ. This CDR3 spans 14 amino acids.

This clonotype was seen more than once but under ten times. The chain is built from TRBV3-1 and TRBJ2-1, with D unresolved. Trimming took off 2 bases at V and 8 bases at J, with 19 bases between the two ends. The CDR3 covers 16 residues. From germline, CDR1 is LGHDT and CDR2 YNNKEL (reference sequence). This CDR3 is CASSQLRHPPSDEQFF. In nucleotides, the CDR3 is TGTGCCAGCAGCCAACTCAGGCACCCCCCATCCGATGAGCAGTTCTTC.

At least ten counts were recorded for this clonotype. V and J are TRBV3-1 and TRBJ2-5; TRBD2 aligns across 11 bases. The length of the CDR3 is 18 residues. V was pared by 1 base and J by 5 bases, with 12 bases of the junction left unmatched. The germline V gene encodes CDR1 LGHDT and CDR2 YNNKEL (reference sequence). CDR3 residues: CASSQGATSGRRGETQYF. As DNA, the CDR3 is TGTGCCAGCAGCCAAGGGGCCACTAGCGGGAGACGGGGGGAGACCCAGTACTTC.

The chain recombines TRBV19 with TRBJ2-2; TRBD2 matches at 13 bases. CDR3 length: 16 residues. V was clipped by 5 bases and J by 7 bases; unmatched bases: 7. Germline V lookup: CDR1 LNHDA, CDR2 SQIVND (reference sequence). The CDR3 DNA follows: TGTGCCAGTAGTCTCGGACTAGCGGGAGTGTTCGGGGAGCTGTTTTTT. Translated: CASSLGLAGVFGELFF. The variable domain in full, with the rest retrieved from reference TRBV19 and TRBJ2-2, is DGGITQSPKYLFRKEGQNVTLSCEQNLNHDAMYWYRQDPGQGLRLIYYSQIVNDFQKGDIAEGYSVSREKKESFPLTVTSAQKNPTAFYLCASSLGLAGVFGELFFGEGSRLTVL.

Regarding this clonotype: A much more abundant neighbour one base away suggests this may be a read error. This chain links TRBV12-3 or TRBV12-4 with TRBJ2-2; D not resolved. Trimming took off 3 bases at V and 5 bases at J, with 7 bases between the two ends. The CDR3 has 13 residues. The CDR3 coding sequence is TGTGCCAGCAGTTTGGTCGCTACCGGGGAGCTGTTTTTT. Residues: CASSLVATGELFF.